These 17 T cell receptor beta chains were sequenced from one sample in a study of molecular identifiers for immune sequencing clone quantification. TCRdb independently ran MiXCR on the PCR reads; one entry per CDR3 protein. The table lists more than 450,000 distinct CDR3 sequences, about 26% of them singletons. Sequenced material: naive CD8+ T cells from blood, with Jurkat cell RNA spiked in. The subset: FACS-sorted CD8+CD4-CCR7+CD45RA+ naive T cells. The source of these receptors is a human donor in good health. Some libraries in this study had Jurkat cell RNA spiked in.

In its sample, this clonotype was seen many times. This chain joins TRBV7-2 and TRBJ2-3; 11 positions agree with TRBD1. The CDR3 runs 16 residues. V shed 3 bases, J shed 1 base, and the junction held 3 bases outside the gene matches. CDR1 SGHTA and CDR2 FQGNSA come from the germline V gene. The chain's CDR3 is CASSFGTGGRTDTQYF. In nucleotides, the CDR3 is TGTGCCAGCAGCTTCGGGACAGGGGGGCGCACAGATACGCAGTATTTT.

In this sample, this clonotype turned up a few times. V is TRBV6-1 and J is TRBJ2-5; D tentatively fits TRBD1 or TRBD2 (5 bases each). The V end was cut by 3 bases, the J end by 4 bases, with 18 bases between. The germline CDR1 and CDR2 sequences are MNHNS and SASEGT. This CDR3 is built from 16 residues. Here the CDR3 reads CASSERGALRVETQYF. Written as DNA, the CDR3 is TGTGCCAGCAGTGAGAGGGGTGCGTTAAGGGTAGAGACCCAGTACTTC.

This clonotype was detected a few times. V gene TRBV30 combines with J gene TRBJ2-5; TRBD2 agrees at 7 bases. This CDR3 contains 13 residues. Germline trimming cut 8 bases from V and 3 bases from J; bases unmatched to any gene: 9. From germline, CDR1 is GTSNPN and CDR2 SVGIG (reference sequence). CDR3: CAGRWAGEETQYF. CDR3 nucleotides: TGTGCCGGCCGGTGGGCGGGAGAAGAGACCCAGTACTTC. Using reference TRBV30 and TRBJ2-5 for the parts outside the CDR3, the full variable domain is SQTIHQWPATLVQPVGSPLSLECTVEGTSNPNLYWYRQAAGRGLQLLFYSVGIGQISSEVPQNLSASRPQDRQFILSSKKLLLSDSGFYLCAGRWAGEETQYFGPGTRLLVL.

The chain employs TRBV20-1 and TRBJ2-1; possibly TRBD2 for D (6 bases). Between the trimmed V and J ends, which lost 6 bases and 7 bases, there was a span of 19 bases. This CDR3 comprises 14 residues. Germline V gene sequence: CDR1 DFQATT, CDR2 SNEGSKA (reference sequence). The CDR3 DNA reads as TGCAGTGCCAGCGAGGGAGGCAGGGAAAATGAGCAGTTCTTC. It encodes CSASEGGRENEQFF.

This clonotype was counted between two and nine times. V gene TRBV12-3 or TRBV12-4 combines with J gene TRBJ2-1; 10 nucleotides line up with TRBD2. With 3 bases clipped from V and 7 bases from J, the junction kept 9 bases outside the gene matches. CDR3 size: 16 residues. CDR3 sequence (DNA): TGTGCCAGCAGTTTTTCCCCTAGCGGGAGTGGTAATGAGCAGTTCTTC. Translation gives CASSFSPSGSGNEQFF.

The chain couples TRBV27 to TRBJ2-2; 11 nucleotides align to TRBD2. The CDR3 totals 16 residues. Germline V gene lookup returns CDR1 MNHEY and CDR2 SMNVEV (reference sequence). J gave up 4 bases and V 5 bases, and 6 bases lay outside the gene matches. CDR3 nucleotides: TGTGCCAGCAGTCCCTTTAGCGGGAGGGTCACCGGGGAGCTGTTTTTT. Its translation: CASSPFSGRVTGELFF.

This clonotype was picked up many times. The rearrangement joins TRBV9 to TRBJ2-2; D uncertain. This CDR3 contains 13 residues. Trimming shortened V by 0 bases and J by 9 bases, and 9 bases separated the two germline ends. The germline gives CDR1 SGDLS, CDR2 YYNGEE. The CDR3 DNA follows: TGTGCCAGCAGCGTAGCTGACTGGCGGGAGCTGTTTTTT. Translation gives CASSVADWRELFF.

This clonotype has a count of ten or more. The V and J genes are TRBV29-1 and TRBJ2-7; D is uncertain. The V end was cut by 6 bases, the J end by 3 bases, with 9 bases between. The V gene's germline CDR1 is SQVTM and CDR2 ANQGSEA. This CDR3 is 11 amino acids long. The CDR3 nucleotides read TGCAGCGTCAGAGCCGGCTACGAGCAGTACTTC. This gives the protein CSVRAGYEQYF.

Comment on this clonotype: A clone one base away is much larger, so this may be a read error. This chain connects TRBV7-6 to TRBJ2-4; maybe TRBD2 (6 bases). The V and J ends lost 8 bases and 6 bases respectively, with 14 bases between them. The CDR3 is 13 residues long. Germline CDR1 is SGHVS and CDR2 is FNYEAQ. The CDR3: CASGPQGGNIQYF. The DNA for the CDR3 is TGTGCCAGCGGCCCCCAGGGAGGAAACATTCAGTACTTC.

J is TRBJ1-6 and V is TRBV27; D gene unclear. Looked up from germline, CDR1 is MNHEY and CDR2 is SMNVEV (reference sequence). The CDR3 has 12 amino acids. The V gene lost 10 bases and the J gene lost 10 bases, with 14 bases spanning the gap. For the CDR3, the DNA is TGTGCCACCAAAAAAATCCACTCACCCCTCCACTTT. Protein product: CATKKIHSPLHF.

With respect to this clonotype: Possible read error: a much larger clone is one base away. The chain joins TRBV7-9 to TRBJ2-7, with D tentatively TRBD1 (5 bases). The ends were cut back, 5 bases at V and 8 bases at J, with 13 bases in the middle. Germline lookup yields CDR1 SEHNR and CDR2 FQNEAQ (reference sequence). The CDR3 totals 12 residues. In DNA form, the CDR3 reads TGTGCCAGCAGCGCAGGGTCGAGGAAGCAGTACTTC. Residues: CASSAGSRKQYF.

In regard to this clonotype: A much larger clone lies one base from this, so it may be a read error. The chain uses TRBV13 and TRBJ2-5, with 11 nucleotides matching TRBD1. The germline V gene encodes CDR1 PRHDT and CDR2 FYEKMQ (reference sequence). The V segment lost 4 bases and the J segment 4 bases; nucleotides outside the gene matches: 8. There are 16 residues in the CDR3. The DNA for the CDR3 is TGTGCCAGCAGCTCAGGCCCGGGACAGGGGGGAGAGACCCAGTACTTC. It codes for CASSSGPGQGGETQYF.

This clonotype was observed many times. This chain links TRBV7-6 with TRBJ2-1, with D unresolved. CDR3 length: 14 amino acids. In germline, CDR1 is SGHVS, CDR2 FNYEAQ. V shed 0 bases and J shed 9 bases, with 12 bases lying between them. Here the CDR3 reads CASSLAVAAGEQFF. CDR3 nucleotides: TGTGCCAGCAGCTTAGCGGTGGCGGCCGGTGAGCAGTTCTTC.

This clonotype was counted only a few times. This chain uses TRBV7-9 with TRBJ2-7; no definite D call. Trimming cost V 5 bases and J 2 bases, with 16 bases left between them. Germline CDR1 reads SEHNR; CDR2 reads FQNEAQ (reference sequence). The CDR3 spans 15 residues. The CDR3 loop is CASSPETGNTYEQYF. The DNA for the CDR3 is TGTGCCAGCAGCCCAGAGACTGGAAACACCTACGAGCAGTACTTC. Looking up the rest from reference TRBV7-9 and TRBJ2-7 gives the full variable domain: DTGVSQNPRHKITKRGQNVTFRCDPISEHNRLYWYRQTLGQGPEFLTYFQNEAQLEKSRLLSDRFSAERPKGSFSTLEIQRTEQGDSAMYLCASSPETGNTYEQYFGPGTRLTVT.

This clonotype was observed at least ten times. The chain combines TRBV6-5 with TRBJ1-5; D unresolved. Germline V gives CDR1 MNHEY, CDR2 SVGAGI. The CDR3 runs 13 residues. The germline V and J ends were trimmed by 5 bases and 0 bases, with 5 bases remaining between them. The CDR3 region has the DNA TGTGCCAGCAGTCAGAATAGCAATCAGCCCCAGCATTTT. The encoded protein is CASSQNSNQPQHF.

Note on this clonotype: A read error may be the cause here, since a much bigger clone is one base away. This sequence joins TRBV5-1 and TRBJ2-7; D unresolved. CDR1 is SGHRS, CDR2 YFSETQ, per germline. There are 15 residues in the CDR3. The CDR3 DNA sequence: TGCGTCAGCAGCTTGGACCTAGGCGCCGGTTACGAGCAGTACTTC. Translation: CVSSLDLGAGYEQYF.

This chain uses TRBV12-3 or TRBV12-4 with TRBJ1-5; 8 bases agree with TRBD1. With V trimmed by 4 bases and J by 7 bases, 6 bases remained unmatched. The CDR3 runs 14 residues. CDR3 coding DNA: TGTGCCAGCAGTTCACAGGGGGATGGCCAGCCCCAGCATTTT. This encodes CASSSQGDGQPQHF.